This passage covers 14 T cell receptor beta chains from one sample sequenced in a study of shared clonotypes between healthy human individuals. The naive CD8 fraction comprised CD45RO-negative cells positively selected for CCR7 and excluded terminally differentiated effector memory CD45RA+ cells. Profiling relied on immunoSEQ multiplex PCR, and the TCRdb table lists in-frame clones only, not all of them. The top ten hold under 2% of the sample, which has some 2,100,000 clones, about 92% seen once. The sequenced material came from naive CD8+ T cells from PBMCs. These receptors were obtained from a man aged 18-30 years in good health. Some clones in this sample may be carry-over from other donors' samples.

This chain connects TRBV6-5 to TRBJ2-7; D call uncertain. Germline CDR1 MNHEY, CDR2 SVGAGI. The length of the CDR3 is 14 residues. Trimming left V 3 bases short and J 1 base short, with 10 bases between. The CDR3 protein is CASSYAHGSYEQYF. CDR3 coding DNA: TGTGCCAGCAGTTATGCACACGGTTCCTACGAGCAGTACTTC.

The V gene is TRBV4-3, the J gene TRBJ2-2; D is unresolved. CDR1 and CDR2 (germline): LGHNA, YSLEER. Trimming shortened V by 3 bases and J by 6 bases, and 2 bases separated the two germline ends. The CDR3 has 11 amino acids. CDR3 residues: CASSHAGELFF. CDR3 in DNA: TGCGCCAGCAGCCATGCCGGGGAGCTGTTTTTT.

The CDR3 loop reads CASSPGTSGFNEQFF. The CDR3, as DNA: TGTGCCAGCAGCCCCGGGACTAGCGGTTTCAATGAGCAGTTCTTC. The chain joins TRBV9 to TRBJ2-1, with TRBD2 matching over 11 bases. V was clipped by 4 bases and J by 6 bases; unmatched bases: 6. There are 15 residues in the CDR3. Germline CDR1 is SGDLS and CDR2 is YYNGEE.

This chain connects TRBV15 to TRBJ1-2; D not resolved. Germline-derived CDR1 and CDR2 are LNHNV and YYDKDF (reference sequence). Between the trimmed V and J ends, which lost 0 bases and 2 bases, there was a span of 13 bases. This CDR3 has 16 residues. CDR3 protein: CATSRDKRAVNYGYTF. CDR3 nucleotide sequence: TGTGCCACCAGCAGAGATAAGAGGGCGGTCAACTATGGCTACACCTTC. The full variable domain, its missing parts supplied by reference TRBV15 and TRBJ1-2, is DAMVIQNPRYQVTQFGKPVTLSCSQTLNHNVMYWYQQKSSQAPKLLFHYYDKDFNNEADTPDNFQSRRPNTSFCFLDIRSPGLGDTAMYLCATSRDKRAVNYGYTFGSGTRLTVV.

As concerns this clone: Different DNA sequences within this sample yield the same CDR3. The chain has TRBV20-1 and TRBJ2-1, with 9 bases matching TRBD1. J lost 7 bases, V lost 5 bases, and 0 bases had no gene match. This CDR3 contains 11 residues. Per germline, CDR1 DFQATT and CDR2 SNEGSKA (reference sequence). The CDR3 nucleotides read TGCAGTGCTGGGACAGGGAATGAGCAGTTCTTC. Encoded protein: CSAGTGNEQFF.

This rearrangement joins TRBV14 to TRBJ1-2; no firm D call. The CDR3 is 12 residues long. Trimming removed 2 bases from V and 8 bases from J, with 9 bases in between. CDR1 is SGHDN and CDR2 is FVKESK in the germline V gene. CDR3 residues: CASSQTSVGYTF. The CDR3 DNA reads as TGTGCCAGCAGCCAAACCTCGGTGGGCTACACCTTC.

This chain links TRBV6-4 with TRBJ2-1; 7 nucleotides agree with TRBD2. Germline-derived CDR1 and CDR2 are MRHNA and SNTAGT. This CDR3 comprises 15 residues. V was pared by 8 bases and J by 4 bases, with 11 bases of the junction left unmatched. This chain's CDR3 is CASFLGGNTYNEQFF. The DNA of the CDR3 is TGTGCCAGCTTCTTGGGAGGGAACACTTACAATGAGCAGTTCTTC.

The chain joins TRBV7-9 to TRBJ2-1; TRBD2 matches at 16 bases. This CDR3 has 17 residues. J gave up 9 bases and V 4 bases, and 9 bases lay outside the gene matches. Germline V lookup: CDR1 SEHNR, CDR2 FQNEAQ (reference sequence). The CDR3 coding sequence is TGTGCCAGCAGCTCAAGGCTTGGGACTAGCGGGAGGGGTGAGCAGTTCTTC. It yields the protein CASSSRLGTSGRGEQFF.

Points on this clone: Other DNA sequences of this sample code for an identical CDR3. Here the CDR3 DNA reads TGCGCCAGCAGCCAAGGATTGAGGGAGACCCAGTACTTC. As protein: CASSQGLRETQYF. The gene calls are TRBV4-3 and TRBJ2-5; unclear D gene. V lost 1 base and J lost 5, with 8 bases in between. CDR1 LGHNA and CDR2 YSLEER come from the germline V gene. There are 13 residues in the CDR3.

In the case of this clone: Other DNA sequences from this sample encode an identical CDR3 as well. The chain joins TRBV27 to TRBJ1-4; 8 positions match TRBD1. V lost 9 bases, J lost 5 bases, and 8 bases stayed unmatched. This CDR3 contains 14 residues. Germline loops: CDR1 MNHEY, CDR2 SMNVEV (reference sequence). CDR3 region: CASRQGFGNEKLFF. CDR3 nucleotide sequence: TGTGCCAGTAGACAGGGGTTCGGGAATGAAAAACTGTTTTTT.

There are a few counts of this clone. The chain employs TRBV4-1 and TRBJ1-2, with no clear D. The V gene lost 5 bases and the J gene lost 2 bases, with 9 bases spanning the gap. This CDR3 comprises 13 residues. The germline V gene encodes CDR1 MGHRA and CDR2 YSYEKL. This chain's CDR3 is CASSFTVNYGYTF. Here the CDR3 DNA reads TGCGCCAGCAGCTTTACGGTGAACTATGGCTACACCTTC.

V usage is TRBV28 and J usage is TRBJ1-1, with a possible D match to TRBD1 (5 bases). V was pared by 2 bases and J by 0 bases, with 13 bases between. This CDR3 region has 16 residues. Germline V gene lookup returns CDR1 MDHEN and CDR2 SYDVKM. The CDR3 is CASSLVRETMNTEAFF. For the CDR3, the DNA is TGTGCCAGCAGTTTAGTCAGGGAAACTATGAACACTGAAGCTTTCTTT.

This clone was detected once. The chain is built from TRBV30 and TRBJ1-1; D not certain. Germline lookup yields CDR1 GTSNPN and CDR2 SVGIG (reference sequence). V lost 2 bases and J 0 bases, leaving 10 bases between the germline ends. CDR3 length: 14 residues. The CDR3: CAWSWRGMNTEAFF. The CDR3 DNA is TGTGCCTGGAGTTGGAGAGGAATGAACACTGAAGCTTTCTTT.

In nucleotides, the CDR3 is TGTGCCAGCAGTTTGTTGTTACAGGGGCGCTACAATGAGCAGTTCTTC. Protein: CASSLLLQGRYNEQFF. This chain uses TRBV28 with TRBJ2-1, with 7 bases identical to TRBD1. Germline V gene data show CDR1 as MDHEN and CDR2 as SYDVKM. The CDR3 has 16 residues. Trimming cost V 3 bases and J 3 bases; bases outside gene matches: 8.